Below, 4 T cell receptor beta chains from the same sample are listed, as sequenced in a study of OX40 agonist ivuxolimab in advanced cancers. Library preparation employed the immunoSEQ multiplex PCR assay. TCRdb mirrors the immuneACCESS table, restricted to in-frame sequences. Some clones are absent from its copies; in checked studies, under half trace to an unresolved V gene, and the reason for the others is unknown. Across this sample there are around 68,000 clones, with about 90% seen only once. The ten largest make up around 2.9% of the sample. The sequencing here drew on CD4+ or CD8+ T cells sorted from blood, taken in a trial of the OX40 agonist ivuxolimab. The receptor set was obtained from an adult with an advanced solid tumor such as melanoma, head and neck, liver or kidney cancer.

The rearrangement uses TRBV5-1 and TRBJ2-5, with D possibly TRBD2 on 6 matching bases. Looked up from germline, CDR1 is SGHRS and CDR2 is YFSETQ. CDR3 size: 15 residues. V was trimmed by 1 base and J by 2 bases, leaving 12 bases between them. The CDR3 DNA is TGCGCCAGCAGCTTGACGGCGGGGAATCAAGAGACCCAGTACTTC. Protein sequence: CASSLTAGNQETQYF.

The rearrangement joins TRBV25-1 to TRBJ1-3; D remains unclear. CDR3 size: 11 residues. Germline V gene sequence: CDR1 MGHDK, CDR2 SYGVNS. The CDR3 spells CSSGTGNTIYF. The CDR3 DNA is TGTTCTTCGGGGACTGGAAACACCATATATTTT.

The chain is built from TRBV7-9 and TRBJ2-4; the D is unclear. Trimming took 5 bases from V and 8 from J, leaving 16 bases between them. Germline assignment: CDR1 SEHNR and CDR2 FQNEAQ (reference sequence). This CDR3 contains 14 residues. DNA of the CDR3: TGTGCCAGCAGCCCAGTTGGGGTTGCGGACATTCAGTACTTC. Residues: CASSPVGVADIQYF.

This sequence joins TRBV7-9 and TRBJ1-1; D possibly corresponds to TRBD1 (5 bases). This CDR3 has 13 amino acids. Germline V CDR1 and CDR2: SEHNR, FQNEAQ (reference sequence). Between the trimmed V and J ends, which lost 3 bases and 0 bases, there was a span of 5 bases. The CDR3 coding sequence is TGTGCCAGCAGCTTGACAGTGAACACTGAAGCTTTCTTT. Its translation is CASSLTVNTEAFF.